Below are 24 T cell receptor beta chains sequenced from a single sample in a study of T cell responses to AZD1222 COVID-19 vaccine (dated by TCRdb to the early 2020s). Libraries were constructed by the immunoSEQ multiplex PCR assay. TCRdb took over this immuneACCESS table, retaining in-frame rearrangements with V and J assigned. Such tables are incomplete; in checked studies, under half of the missing clones stem from an unresolved V gene, and the remainder is unexplained. The sample table contains under 150,000 clones; only one count was recorded for almost 90% of them. The top ten constitute 1.5% to 2% of the sample. The time point label of this sample denotes: about 28 days (+/-7) after the second vaccine dose. Sequences were derived from peripheral blood, sampled 28 days after the second AZD1222 dose. These receptors all stem from an adult who received the AZD1222 COVID-19 vaccine.

The chain couples TRBV18 to TRBJ1-1; maybe TRBD1 (6 bases). The V end lost 2 bases, the J end lost 3 bases, and 10 bases lay between the germline ends. The germline CDR1 and CDR2 sequences are KGHSH and LQKENI. The CDR3 is made up of 14 amino acids. This CDR3 is CASSPKEGDTEAFF. The CDR3 region has the DNA TGTGCCAGCTCACCAAAGGAGGGGGACACTGAAGCTTTCTTT.

This rearrangement joins TRBV21-1 to TRBJ2-1; the D call of TRBD2 is as the table states it, not checked on the DNA. TRBV21-1 is assigned pseudogene status. The CDR3 is 16 residues long. CDR3 in amino acids: CASSKTSGRSYNEQFF. The CDR3 nucleotides are TGTGCCAGCAGCAAAACTAGCGGGAGGAGCTACAATGAGCAGTTCTTC.

The J gene is TRBJ2-1, the V gene TRBV4-1; no clear D gene. V was shortened by 1 base and J by 1 base, with 11 bases between the two germline ends. CDR1 and CDR2 from the germline V gene are MGHRA and YSYEKL. The CDR3 has 16 amino acids. CDR3 loop: CASSQVDLVSYNEQFF. CDR3 nucleotides: TGCGCCAGCAGCCAAGTGGATCTAGTGTCCTACAATGAGCAGTTCTTC.

The chain recombines TRBV19 with TRBJ2-2; a possible D gene is TRBD1 (6 bases). The CDR3 totals 16 residues. The germline V gene has CDR1 LNHDA and CDR2 SQIVND (reference sequence). With 6 bases removed from V and 0 bases from J, the gap between germline ends came to 14 bases. CDR3 nucleotide sequence: TGTGCCAGTAGGGGCAGGGGAACACCGAACACCGGGGAGCTGTTTTTT. It encodes CASRGRGTPNTGELFF.

The J gene is TRBJ1-5, the V gene TRBV6-6, with TRBD1 matching over 12 bases. This CDR3 region has 16 residues. V shed 6 bases and J 7 bases; nucleotides not matched to a gene: 10. Germline V gene lookup returns CDR1 MNHNY and CDR2 SVGAGI (reference sequence). The CDR3 DNA reads TGTGCCAGCAGGTACCCGGGACAGGGGGCAGGGCAGCCCCAGCATTTT. Amino acids: CASRYPGQGAGQPQHF.

The chain carries TRBV9 and TRBJ2-2, with D possibly being TRBD1 or TRBD2 (5 bases each). The CDR3 runs to 14 residues. V was trimmed by 1 base and J by 8 bases, leaving 12 bases between them. Per the germline V gene, CDR1 is SGDLS and CDR2 is YYNGEE. This CDR3 is CASSVRWDGGELFF. CDR3 DNA sequence: TGTGCCAGCAGCGTACGCTGGGACGGGGGGGAGCTGTTTTTT.

This chain links TRBV2 with TRBJ2-1, with D perhaps matching TRBD1 or TRBD2 (6 bases each). The germline V gene encodes CDR1 SNHLY and CDR2 FYNNEI. Trimming left V 8 bases short and J 3 bases short, with 14 bases between. This CDR3 has 14 residues. CDR3 residues: CASVVGGDYNEQFF. As DNA, the CDR3 is TGTGCCAGCGTTGTGGGGGGCGACTACAATGAGCAGTTCTTC.

This clone occurred a few times. The J gene is TRBJ2-7, the V gene TRBV7-2; the D gene could be TRBD1 or TRBD2 (5 bases each). CDR3 length equals 12 residues. The ends were cut back, 3 bases at V and 6 bases at J, with 9 bases in the middle. CDR1 and CDR2 (germline): SGHTA, FQGNSA. DNA of the CDR3: TGTGCCAGCAGCTTGGGACGTAGCGAGCAGTACGTC. This encodes CASSLGRSEQYV.

The chain couples TRBV7-9 to TRBJ1-2; D is unclear. The V gene's germline CDR1 is SEHNR and CDR2 FQNEAQ (reference sequence). The CDR3 sequence is 15 residues long. The germline V and J ends were trimmed by 1 base and 4 bases, with 13 bases remaining between them. The CDR3 reads CASSLVRGLVYGYTF. The DNA for the CDR3 is TGTGCCAGCAGCTTAGTTCGTGGTTTGGTCTATGGCTACACCTTC. Full variable domain (outside the CDR3, taken from reference TRBV7-9 and TRBJ1-2): DTGVSQNPRHKITKRGQNVTFRCDPISEHNRLYWYRQTLGQGPEFLTYFQNEAQLEKSRLLSDRFSAERPKGSFSTLEIQRTEQGDSAMYLCASSLVRGLVYGYTFGSGTRLTVV.

The chain combines TRBV18 with TRBJ2-1, with a tentative D call TRBD1 (5 bases). This CDR3 has 15 amino acids. Trimming stripped 0 bases from V and 1 base from J, with 7 bases between. Germline loops: CDR1 KGHSH, CDR2 LQKENI. CDR3 sequence: CASSPPQGSYNEQFF. CDR3 nucleotide sequence: TGTGCCAGCTCACCACCCCAGGGTTCCTACAATGAGCAGTTCTTC.

This clone has only one observation. The chain employs TRBV27 and TRBJ1-4; TRBD1 agrees at 7 bases. CDR3 size: 15 residues. From germline, CDR1 is MNHEY and CDR2 SMNVEV (reference sequence). With V trimmed by 6 bases and J by 4 bases, 8 bases remained unmatched. The CDR3 here is CASRQTGAGNEKLFF. DNA of the CDR3: TGTGCCAGCAGACAAACAGGGGCAGGTAATGAAAAACTGTTTTTT.

V gene TRBV12-3 or TRBV12-4 combines with J gene TRBJ2-4, with 8 bases that match TRBD1. The trim removed 6 bases at V and 6 bases at J, leaving 4 bases unmatched. CDR3 length: 13 residues. CDR3 sequence reads: CASRRTGGNIQYF. As DNA, the CDR3 is TGTGCCAGCAGAAGAACAGGGGGAAACATTCAGTACTTC.

This sequence joins TRBV4-3 and TRBJ2-5, with 7 bases aligning to TRBD2. The V gene's germline CDR1 is LGHNA and CDR2 YSLEER. CDR3 size: 16 residues. The ends lost 0 bases at V and 2 bases at J; junction bases unmatched: 6. The CDR3 region has the DNA TGCGCCAGCAGCCAAGATCGGGGGGTTGCTCAAGAGACCCAGTACTTC. Residues: CASSQDRGVAQETQYF.

The count of this clone is one. The chain links TRBV9 to TRBJ2-7, with D perhaps TRBD1 (6 bases). V lost 4 bases to trimming and J lost 2 bases, with 16 bases between them. Germline-derived CDR1 and CDR2 are SGDLS and YYNGEE. This CDR3 has 15 residues. The CDR3 protein is CASSPGGGRTYEQYF. The CDR3 DNA reads TGTGCCAGCAGCCCCGGTGGGGGCAGAACCTACGAGCAGTACTTC.

The chain is built from TRBV4-1 and TRBJ2-7; maybe TRBD2 (6 bases). This CDR3 comprises 15 residues. V was cut by 4 bases and J by 5 bases, with 18 bases left in between. Germline-derived CDR1 and CDR2 are MGHRA and YSYEKL. In nucleotides, the CDR3 is TGCGCCAGCAGCCTACGGACTGGGGCGGGGAACGAGCAGTACGTC. This gives the protein CASSLRTGAGNEQYV.

This clone occurred a few times. The chain is built from TRBV30 and TRBJ2-1, with TRBD2 matching over 9 bases. Germline values: CDR1 GTSNPN, CDR2 SVGIG (reference sequence). The V segment lost 1 base and the J segment 5 bases; nucleotides outside the gene matches: 6. CDR3 length: 15 amino acids. This CDR3 reads CAWSGNSGGHNEQFF. CDR3 in DNA: TGTGCCTGGAGTGGAAATAGCGGGGGACACAATGAGCAGTTCTTC.

This chain links TRBV19 with TRBJ1-2; D is uncertain. CDR1 LNHDA and CDR2 SQIVND come from the germline V gene (reference sequence). The CDR3 contains 15 residues. The V gene lost 8 bases and the J gene lost 0 bases, with 16 bases spanning the gap. The CDR3 loop is CASFKGTGANYGYTF. CDR3 nucleotides: TGTGCCAGTTTTAAAGGAACGGGAGCTAACTATGGCTACACCTTC.

The gene calls are TRBV29-1 and TRBJ1-2, with a possible D match to TRBD1 (5 bases). CDR3 length: 12 amino acids. V lost 3 bases and J lost 1, with 6 bases in between. CDR1 SQVTM and CDR2 ANQGSEA come from the germline V gene. The DNA for the CDR3 is TGCAGCGTTGACAGGGATAACTATGGCTACACCTTC. Encoded protein: CSVDRDNYGYTF.

V usage is TRBV25-1 and J usage is TRBJ1-3; possibly TRBD1 for D (5 bases). The CDR3 has 16 residues. The V end was cut by 1 base, the J end by 2 bases, with 12 bases between. CDR1 is MGHDK, CDR2 SYGVNS, per germline. The CDR3 loop reads CASSELGERTGNTIYF. CDR3 sequence (DNA): TGTGCCAGCAGTGAATTGGGGGAAAGAACTGGAAACACCATATATTTT.

This clone was observed a handful of times. The rearrangement joins TRBV2 to TRBJ1-4, with a tentative D call TRBD1 (6 bases). Germline CDR1 SNHLY, CDR2 FYNNEI. This CDR3 spans 14 amino acids. The V gene lost 8 bases and the J gene lost 3 bases, with 13 bases spanning the gap. The CDR3 nucleotides read TGTGCCAGCGGGAGAGGGGGGCCTAATGAAAAACTGTTTTTT. This gives the protein CASGRGGPNEKLFF.

The chain is built from TRBV10-1 and TRBJ1-1; 10 bases agree with TRBD1. The CDR3 contains 15 residues. CDR1 is WNHNN, CDR2 SYGVQD, per germline (reference sequence). V was clipped by 3 bases and J by 4 bases; unmatched bases: 5. CDR3 nucleotide sequence: TGCGCCAGCAGTGACCCCAGGACAGGGGGCACTGAAGCTTTCTTT. This encodes CASSDPRTGGTEAFF.

This chain connects TRBV12-2 to TRBJ1-2. TRBV12-2 is classified as a pseudogene. The CDR3 contains 12 residues. CDR3 DNA sequence: TGTGCAAGTCGATTACCCACTAGGGGCTACACCTTC. Protein sequence: CASRLPTRGYTF.

The chain uses TRBV19 and TRBJ1-3, with TRBD1 as a possible D gene (6 bases). Trimming removed 9 bases at V and 3 bases at J, with 15 bases between. Germline V lookup: CDR1 LNHDA, CDR2 SQIVND (reference sequence). The CDR3 loop spans 14 amino acids. The CDR3 nucleotides are TGTGCCAGCGAACGGCAGGGGTATGGAAACACCATATATTTT. Translation gives CASERQGYGNTIYF.

The chain links TRBV19 to TRBJ2-1, with D possibly TRBD2 on 5 matching bases. There are 15 residues in the CDR3. Germline CDR1 and CDR2: LNHDA and SQIVND (reference sequence). V lost 0 bases and J 9 bases, leaving 15 bases between the germline ends. The CDR3 DNA reads as TGTGCCAGTAGTATAGAGGGTAGCGCGAGTAGTGAGCAGTTCTTC. The encoded protein is CASSIEGSASSEQFF.